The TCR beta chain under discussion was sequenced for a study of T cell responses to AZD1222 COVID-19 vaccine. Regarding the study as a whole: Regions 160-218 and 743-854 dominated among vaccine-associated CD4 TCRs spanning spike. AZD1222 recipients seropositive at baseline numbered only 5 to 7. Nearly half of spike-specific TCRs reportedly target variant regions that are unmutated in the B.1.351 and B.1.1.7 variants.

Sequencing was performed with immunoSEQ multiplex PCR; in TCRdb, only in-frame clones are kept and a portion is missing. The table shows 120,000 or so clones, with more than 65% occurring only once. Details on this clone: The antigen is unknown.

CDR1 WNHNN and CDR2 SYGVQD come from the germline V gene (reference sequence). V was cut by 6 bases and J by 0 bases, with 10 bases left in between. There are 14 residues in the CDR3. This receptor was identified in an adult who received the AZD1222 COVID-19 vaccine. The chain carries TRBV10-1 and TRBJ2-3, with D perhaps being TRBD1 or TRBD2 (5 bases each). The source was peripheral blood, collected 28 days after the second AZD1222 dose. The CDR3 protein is CASRRGTSTDTQYF. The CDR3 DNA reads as TGCGCCAGCAGGAGAGGGACGAGCACAGATACGCAGTATTTT.